The 27 T cell receptor beta chains in this list originate from one sample, sequenced in a study of T cell repertoires in cytomegalovirus infection. Their target antigens are unknown. Using its own MiXCR run on the reads, TCRdb lists one record per CDR3 protein. The profile shows 650,000 to 900,000 distinct CDR3 sequences, almost 30% of them singletons. The sample was cultured CD8+ T cells from PBMCs, taken from culture after CMV antigen stimulation. The receptors here all came from a human donor in good health (CMV status not recorded). Some clones in this sample may be carry-over from other donors' samples.

This clonotype was picked up a small number of times. The chain couples TRBV24-1 to TRBJ2-1; D perhaps matches TRBD2 (5 bases). Germline V gene sequence: CDR1 KGHDR, CDR2 SFDVKD. The V gene lost 0 bases and the J gene lost 7 bases, with 6 bases spanning the gap. This CDR3 is 13 amino acids long. CDR3 amino acids: CATSDLDYNEQFF. The CDR3 coding sequence is TGTGCCACCAGTGATTTGGACTATAATGAGCAGTTCTTC.

The gene calls are TRBV28 and TRBJ1-2; the match to TRBD1 covers 8 bases. Germline CDR1 MDHEN, CDR2 SYDVKM. The CDR3 totals 13 residues. The V gene end was trimmed by 5 bases and the J gene end by 7 bases; junction bases not matched to a gene: 6. In DNA, the CDR3 is TGTGCCAGCAGTATCGGACAGGGAAGTGGCTACACCTTC. Amino acids: CASSIGQGSGYTF.

In DNA, the CDR3 is TGCGCCAGCAGCTTGGATGGGGCCCCGGACGAAGCTTTCTTT. Translation gives CASSLDGAPDEAFF. This chain uses TRBV5-1 with TRBJ1-1; possibly TRBD1 for D (5 bases). Trimming removed 0 bases from V and 8 bases from J, with 14 bases in between. Germline loops: CDR1 SGHRS, CDR2 YFSETQ. The CDR3 has 14 amino acids.

The genes are TRBV19 and TRBJ2-7; the D gene is possibly TRBD1 (6 bases). V was pared by 5 bases and J by 6 bases, with 14 bases between. Germline V lookup: CDR1 LNHDA, CDR2 SQIVND (reference sequence). This CDR3 contains 13 residues. This CDR3 is CASSWTVPGEQYF. The CDR3 DNA reads as TGTGCCAGTAGTTGGACAGTCCCTGGCGAGCAGTACTTC.

The chain combines TRBV19 with TRBJ1-1, with a tentative D call TRBD1 (5 bases). V dropped 6 bases and J dropped 1 base, with 12 bases sitting between them. The CDR3 spans 14 residues. Germline CDR1 LNHDA, CDR2 SQIVND (reference sequence). The CDR3 nucleotides read TGTGCCAGTAGCCAGGGAATTTCGAACACTGAAGCTTTCTTT. Amino acid sequence: CASSQGISNTEAFF.

This clonotype occurred a few times. The chain uses TRBV7-8 and TRBJ2-1; D is perhaps TRBD1 or TRBD2 (5 bases each). V gave up 5 bases and J gave up 7 bases, with 15 bases separating them. In germline, CDR1 is SGHVS, CDR2 FQNEAQ. The length of the CDR3 is 14 residues. CDR3 residues: CASSTSRDLNEQFF. CDR3 bases: TGTGCCAGCAGCACCTCTAGGGACCTGAATGAGCAGTTCTTC.

This clonotype showed up just a few times. The genes are TRBV5-4 and TRBJ1-2, with unresolved D. Trimming stripped 0 bases from V and 12 bases from J, with 9 bases between. The CDR3 is 11 amino acids. Per germline, CDR1 SGHNT and CDR2 YYREEE (reference sequence). For the CDR3, the DNA is TGTGCCAGCAGCTTGGATACTCACAACACCTTC. It translates to CASSLDTHNTF.

This clonotype was counted between two and nine times. The junction shows a germline mismatch at one end, possibly a read error. The genes are TRBV7-6 and TRBJ2-7, with 10 positions matching TRBD1. This CDR3 has 19 amino acids. Germline CDR1 SGHVS, CDR2 FNYEAQ. CDR3: CASSLRLTGGALGFDGIVF. As DNA, the CDR3 is TGTGCCAGCAGCTTACGATTGACAGGGGGCGCCTTGGGTTTTGATGGTATCGTCTTC.

This clonotype came up a few times. The V and J genes are TRBV7-6 and TRBJ2-3; a possible D gene is TRBD2 (5 bases). Germline loops: CDR1 SGHVS, CDR2 FNYEAQ. The CDR3 has 14 amino acids. The V end lost 4 bases, the J end lost 4 bases, and 12 bases lay between the germline ends. CDR3 DNA: TGTGCCAGCAGCTCGTCTCTAGCAGCAGATACGCAGTATTTT. Translated, it gives CASSSSLAADTQYF. The variable domain in full, completed from reference TRBV7-6 and TRBJ2-3, reads GAGVSQSPRYKVTKRGQDVALRCDPISGHVSLYWYRQALGQGPEFLTYFNYEAQQDKSGLPNDRFSAERPEGSISTLTIQRTEQRDSAMYRCASSSSLAADTQYFGPGTRLTVL.

The chain has TRBV12-3 or TRBV12-4 and TRBJ1-1; no clear D. V was trimmed by 7 bases and J by 3 bases, leaving 12 bases between them. The CDR3 totals 13 residues. CDR3 DNA sequence: TGTGCCAGCAATCGGAATTTGGACACTGAAGCTTTCTTT. It yields the protein CASNRNLDTEAFF.

There are many counts of this clonotype. The chain couples TRBV7-8 to TRBJ2-1; the D gene is possibly TRBD2 (7 bases). Deletions cut 5 bases from V and 3 bases from J, with 17 bases between. Germline CDR1 and CDR2: SGHVS and FQNEAQ. There are 16 residues in the CDR3. In DNA, the CDR3 is TGTGCCAGCAGCAATCCTCGGGGGGACAACTACAATGAGCAGTTCTTC. The encoded protein is CASSNPRGDNYNEQFF.

Written as DNA, the CDR3 is TGCAGTGCTACGGGGACTAAGTATTACAATGAGCAGTTCTTC. Its translation is CSATGTKYYNEQFF. This chain uses TRBV20-1 with TRBJ2-1, with TRBD2 matching over 7 bases. Germline V gene data show CDR1 as DFQATT and CDR2 as SNEGSKA (reference sequence). V gave up 4 bases and J gave up 4 bases; unmatched junction bases: 7. The CDR3 covers 14 residues.

The chain is built from TRBV4-1 and TRBJ2-2, with TRBD1 as a possible D gene (5 bases). V was pared by 1 base and J by 0 bases, with 6 bases between. The length of the CDR3 is 15 residues. The germline gives CDR1 MGHRA, CDR2 YSYEKL. The CDR3, as DNA: TGCGCCAGCAGCCAAGCAGGGCCGAACACCGGGGAGCTGTTTTTT. This gives the protein CASSQAGPNTGELFF.

This clonotype has more than one count but fewer than ten. The chain combines TRBV7-9 with TRBJ2-1; maybe TRBD1 (6 bases). The germline V gene has CDR1 SEHNR and CDR2 FQNEAQ (reference sequence). This CDR3 has 11 amino acids. Trimming took 1 base from V and 16 from J, leaving 11 bases between them. In DNA form, the CDR3 reads TGTGCCAGCAGCTTAGAGGGGGTTAAATTCTTC. Protein sequence: CASSLEGVKFF.

CDR3 loop: CAISDLRDREYNEQFF. As DNA, the CDR3 is TGTGCCATCAGTGACCTCCGGGACAGGGAATACAATGAGCAGTTCTTC. The chain combines TRBV10-3 with TRBJ2-1; 9 nucleotides match TRBD1. V shed 3 bases, J shed 4 bases, and the junction held 7 bases outside the gene matches. There are 16 residues in the CDR3. Germline V gene sequence: CDR1 ENHRY, CDR2 SYGVKD.

The chain combines TRBV27 with TRBJ1-1; D is uncertain. Germline V gene lookup returns CDR1 MNHEY and CDR2 SMNVEV (reference sequence). CDR3 length equals 16 residues. V lost 7 bases, J lost 0 bases, and 18 bases lay in between. This CDR3 is CASTTHYDGMNTEAFF. Written as DNA, the CDR3 is TGTGCCAGCACAACCCACTACGACGGAATGAACACTGAAGCTTTCTTT.

The chain combines TRBV28 with TRBJ2-2; 11 bases agree with TRBD2. Looked up from germline, CDR1 is MDHEN and CDR2 is SYDVKM. The CDR3 has 18 residues. V shed 1 base, J shed 4 bases, and the junction held 8 bases outside the gene matches. The CDR3 reads CASSLLTSGGASTGELFF. The CDR3 nucleotides are TGTGCCAGCAGTTTATTAACTAGCGGGGGAGCCAGCACCGGGGAGCTGTTTTTT. The variable domain in full, completed from reference TRBV28 and TRBJ2-2, reads DVKVTQSSRYLVKRTGEKVFLECVQDMDHENMFWYRQDPGLGLRLIYFSYDVKMKEKGDIPEGYSVSREKKERFSLILESASTNQTSMYLCASSLLTSGGASTGELFFGEGSRLTVL.

DNA of the CDR3: TGTGCCAGCAGCTTATCGGTATGGGAGCTGTTTTTT. This encodes CASSLSVWELFF. This chain connects TRBV7-9 to TRBJ2-2, with D unresolved. V was pared by 2 bases and J by 9 bases, with 7 bases between. In germline, CDR1 is SEHNR, CDR2 FQNEAQ (reference sequence). The CDR3 is 12 amino acids.

V and J are TRBV28 and TRBJ2-2; possibly TRBD2 for D (7 bases). The V gene's germline CDR1 is MDHEN and CDR2 SYDVKM. The V gene lost 5 bases and the J gene lost 5 bases, with 18 bases spanning the gap. The CDR3 extends over 16 amino acids. The CDR3 region is CASSLPSGGWTGELFF. The CDR3 nucleotides read TGTGCCAGCAGTCTCCCCTCGGGGGGCTGGACCGGGGAGCTGTTTTTT.

This clonotype appeared a single time. CDR3 sequence reads: CASSLRVESYEQYF. In DNA form, the CDR3 reads TGCGCCAGCAGCTTGAGGGTGGAATCCTACGAGCAGTACTTC. This sequence joins TRBV5-1 and TRBJ2-7, with D hard to call. Germline V gives CDR1 SGHRS, CDR2 YFSETQ. This CDR3 region has 14 residues. Trimming shortened V by 1 base and J by 1 base, and 9 bases separated the two germline ends.

The genes are TRBV7-2 and TRBJ1-1; no reliable D call. With 5 bases removed from V and 6 bases from J, the gap between germline ends came to 13 bases. CDR3 length: 13 amino acids. CDR1 and CDR2 from the germline V gene are SGHTA and FQGNSA. The CDR3 reads CASSGGSTAEAFF. CDR3 sequence (DNA): TGTGCCAGCAGCGGTGGGTCAACGGCTGAAGCTTTCTTT.

The chain has TRBV5-5 and TRBJ2-7; D is ambiguous. V lost 3 bases and J lost 0, with 7 bases in between. The V gene's germline CDR1 is SGHKS and CDR2 YYEKEE (reference sequence). This CDR3 region has 13 residues. CDR3 nucleotide sequence: TGTGCCAGCAGCTGGGGAATCTCCTACGAGCAGTACTTC. Protein sequence: CASSWGISYEQYF.

This clonotype occurred many times. The chain is built from TRBV7-6 and TRBJ1-1; TRBD1 aligns across 8 bases. J lost 3 bases, V lost 6 bases, and 9 bases had no gene match. The germline V gene encodes CDR1 SGHVS and CDR2 FNYEAQ. This CDR3 is 15 amino acids long. CDR3 coding DNA: TGTGCCAGCAGATTTATACAGGGGGAGGACACTGAAGCTTTCTTT. Translating gives CASRFIQGEDTEAFF.

A few counts support this clonotype. The V gene is TRBV7-8, the J gene TRBJ2-7; 7 nucleotides match TRBD2. The length of the CDR3 is 16 residues. CDR1 and CDR2 (germline): SGHVS, FQNEAQ. V gave up 0 bases and J gave up 0 bases; unmatched junction bases: 5. CDR3 nucleotide sequence: TGTGCCAGCAGCTTAGCGCGGCTAGCGGTCTCCTACGAGCAGTACTTC. It codes for CASSLARLAVSYEQYF.

This clonotype showed up many times. The genes are TRBV2 and TRBJ2-3; D unclear. The V gene's germline CDR1 is SNHLY and CDR2 FYNNEI. This CDR3 region has 18 residues. Trimming removed 4 bases at V and 4 bases at J, with 24 bases between. Here the CDR3 DNA reads TGTGCCAGCAGTGTTGGGCGGTACCACTCCCCCGCCCCAGATACGCAGTATTTT. Residues: CASSVGRYHSPAPDTQYF.

The V and J genes are TRBV29-1 and TRBJ1-2; D is perhaps TRBD1 (6 bases). Per the germline V gene, CDR1 is SQVTM and CDR2 is ANQGSEA. The V and J ends lost 3 bases and 7 bases respectively, with 15 bases between them. This CDR3 region has 13 residues. For the CDR3, the DNA is TGCAGCGTTGACGCAGGGGATTCTAGTGGCTACACCTTC. Translating gives CSVDAGDSSGYTF.

This clonotype turned up a few times. V usage is TRBV6-5 and J usage is TRBJ1-2; 11 bases fit TRBD1. After removal of 10 bases from V and 3 bases from J, the junction contained 7 bases not matched to a gene. This CDR3 region has 14 residues. Per germline, CDR1 MNHEY and CDR2 SVGAGI. DNA of the CDR3: TGTGCCACCCTAGGGACAGGGGGGCACTATGGCTACACCTTC. It is translated as CATLGTGGHYGYTF.